This paragraph reports one T cell receptor beta chain. Its target is unknown. One end of the junction fails to match germline, which may point to a read error. CDR1 and CDR2 from the germline V gene are SNHLY and FYNNEI. The CDR3 is made up of 12 amino acids. This record belongs to a study of blood T cells in healthy people across ages. Sample-barcoded 5' priming and a J-beta primer mix drove a second PCR of roughly 7 to 11 cycles. MiXCR was run by TCRdb on the 5' RACE reads, yielding one entry per CDR3 protein. The table has 850,000 or so distinct CDR3 sequences, 25% to 30% seen once; the top ten hold approximately 15%. Study outcomes and limitations: Samples with more naive T cells showed higher observed beta diversity.

The sample consisted of blood. V is TRBV2 and J is TRBJ1-2, with D hard to call. The TCR was taken from a woman of 80 years or more in good health. The CDR3 DNA reads as TGTCCCAGCAGTGAAGAAGTCTATGGCTACACCTTC. This translates into CPSSEEVYGYTF.